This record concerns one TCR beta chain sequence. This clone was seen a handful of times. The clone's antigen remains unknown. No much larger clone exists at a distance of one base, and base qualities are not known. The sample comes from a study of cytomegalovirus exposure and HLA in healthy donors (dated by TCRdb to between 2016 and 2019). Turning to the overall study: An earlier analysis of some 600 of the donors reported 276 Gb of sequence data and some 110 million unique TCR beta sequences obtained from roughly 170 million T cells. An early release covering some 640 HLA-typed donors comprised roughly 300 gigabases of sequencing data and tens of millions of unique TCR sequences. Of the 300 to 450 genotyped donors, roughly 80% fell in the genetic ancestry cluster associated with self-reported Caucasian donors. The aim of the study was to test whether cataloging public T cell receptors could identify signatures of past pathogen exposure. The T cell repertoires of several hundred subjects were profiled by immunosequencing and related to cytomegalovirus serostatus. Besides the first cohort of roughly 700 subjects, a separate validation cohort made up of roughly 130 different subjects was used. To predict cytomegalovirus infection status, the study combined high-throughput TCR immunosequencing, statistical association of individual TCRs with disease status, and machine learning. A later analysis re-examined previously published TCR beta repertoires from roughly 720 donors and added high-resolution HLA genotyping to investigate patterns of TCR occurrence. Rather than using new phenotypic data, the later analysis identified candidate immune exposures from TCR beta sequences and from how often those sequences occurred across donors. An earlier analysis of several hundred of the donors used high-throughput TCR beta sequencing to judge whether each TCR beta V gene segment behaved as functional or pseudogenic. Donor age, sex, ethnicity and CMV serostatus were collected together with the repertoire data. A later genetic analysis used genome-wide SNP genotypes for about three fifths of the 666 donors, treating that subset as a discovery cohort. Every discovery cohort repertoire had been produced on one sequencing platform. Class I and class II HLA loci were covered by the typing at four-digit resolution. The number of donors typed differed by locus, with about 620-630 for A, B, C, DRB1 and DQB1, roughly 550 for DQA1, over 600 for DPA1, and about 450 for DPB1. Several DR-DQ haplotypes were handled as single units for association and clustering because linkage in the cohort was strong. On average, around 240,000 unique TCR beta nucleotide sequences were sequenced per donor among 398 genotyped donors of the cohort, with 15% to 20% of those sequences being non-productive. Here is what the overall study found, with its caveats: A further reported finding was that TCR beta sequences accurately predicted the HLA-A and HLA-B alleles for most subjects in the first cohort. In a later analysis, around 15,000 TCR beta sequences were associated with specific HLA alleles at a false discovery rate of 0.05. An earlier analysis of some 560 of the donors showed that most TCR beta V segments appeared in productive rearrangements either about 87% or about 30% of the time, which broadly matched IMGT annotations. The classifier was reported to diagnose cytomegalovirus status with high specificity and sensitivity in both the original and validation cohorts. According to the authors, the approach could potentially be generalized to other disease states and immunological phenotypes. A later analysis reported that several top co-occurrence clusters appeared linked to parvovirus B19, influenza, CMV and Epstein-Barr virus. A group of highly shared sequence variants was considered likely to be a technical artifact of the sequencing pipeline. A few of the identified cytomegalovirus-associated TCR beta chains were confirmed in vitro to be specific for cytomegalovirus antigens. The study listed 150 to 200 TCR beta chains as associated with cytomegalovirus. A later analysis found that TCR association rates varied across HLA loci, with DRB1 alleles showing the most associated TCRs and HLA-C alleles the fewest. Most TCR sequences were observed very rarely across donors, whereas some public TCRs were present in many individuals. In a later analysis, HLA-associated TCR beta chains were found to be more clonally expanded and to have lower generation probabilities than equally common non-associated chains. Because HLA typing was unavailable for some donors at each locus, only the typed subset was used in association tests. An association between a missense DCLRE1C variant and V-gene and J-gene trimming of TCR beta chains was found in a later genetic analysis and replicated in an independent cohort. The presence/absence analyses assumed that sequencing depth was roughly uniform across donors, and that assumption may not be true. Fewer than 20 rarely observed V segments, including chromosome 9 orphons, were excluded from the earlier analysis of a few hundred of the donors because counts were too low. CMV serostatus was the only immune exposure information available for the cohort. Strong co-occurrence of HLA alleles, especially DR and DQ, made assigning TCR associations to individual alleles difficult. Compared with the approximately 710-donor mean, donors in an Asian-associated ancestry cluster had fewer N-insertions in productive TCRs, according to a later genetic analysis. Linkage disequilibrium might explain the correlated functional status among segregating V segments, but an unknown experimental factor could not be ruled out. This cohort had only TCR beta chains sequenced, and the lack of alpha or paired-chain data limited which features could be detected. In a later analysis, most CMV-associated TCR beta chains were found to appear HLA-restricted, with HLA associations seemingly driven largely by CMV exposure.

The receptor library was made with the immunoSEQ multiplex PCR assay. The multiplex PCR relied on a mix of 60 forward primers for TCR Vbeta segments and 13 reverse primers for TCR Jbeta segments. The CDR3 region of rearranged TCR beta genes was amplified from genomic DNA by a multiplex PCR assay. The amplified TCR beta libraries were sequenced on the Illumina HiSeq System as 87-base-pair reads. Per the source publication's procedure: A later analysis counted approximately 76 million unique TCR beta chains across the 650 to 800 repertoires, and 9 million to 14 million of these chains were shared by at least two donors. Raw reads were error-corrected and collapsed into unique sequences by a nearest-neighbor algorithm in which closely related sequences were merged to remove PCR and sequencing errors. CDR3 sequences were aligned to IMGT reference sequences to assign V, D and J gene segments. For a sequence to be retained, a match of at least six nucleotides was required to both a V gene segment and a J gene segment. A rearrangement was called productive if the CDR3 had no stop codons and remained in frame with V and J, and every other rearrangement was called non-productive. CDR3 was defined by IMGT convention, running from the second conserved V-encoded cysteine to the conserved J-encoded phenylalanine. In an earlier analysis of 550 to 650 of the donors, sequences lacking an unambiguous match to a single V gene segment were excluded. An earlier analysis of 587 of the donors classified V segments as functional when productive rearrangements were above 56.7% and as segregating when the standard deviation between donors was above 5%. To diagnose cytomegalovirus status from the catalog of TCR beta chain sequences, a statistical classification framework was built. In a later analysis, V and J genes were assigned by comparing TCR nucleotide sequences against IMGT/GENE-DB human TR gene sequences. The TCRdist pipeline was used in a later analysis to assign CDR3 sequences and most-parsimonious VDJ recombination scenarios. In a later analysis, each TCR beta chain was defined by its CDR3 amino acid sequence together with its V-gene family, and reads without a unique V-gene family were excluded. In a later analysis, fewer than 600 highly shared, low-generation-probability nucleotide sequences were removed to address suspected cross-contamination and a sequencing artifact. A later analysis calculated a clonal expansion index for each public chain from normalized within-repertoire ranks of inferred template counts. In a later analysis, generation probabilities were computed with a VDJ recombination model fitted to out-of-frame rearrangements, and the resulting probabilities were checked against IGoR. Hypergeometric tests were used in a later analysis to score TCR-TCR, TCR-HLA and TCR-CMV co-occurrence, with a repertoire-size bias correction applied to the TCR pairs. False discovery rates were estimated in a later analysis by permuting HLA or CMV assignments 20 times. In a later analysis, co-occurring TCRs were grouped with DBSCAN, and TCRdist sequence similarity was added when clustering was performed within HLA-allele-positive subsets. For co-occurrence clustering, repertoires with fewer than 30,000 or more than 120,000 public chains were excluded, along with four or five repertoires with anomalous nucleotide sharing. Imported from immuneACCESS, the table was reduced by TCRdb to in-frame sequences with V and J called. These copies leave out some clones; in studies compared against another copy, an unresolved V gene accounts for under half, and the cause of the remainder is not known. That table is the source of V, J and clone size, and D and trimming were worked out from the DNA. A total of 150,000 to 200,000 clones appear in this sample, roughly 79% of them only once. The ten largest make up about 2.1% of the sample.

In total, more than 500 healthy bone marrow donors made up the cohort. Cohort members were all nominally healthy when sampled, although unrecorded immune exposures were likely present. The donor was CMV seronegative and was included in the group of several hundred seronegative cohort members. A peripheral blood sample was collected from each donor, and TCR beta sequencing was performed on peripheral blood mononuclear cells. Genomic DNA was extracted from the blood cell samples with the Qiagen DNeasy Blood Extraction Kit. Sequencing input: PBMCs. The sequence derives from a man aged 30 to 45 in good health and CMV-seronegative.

The bases are TGCGCCAGCAGCTTAGACGGGAGGACAGATACGCAGTATTTT. This encodes CASSLDGRTDTQYF. Here the chain combines TRBV5-1 and TRBJ2-3; a stretch of 7 junction bases matches TRBD2. The germline V gene specifies SGHRS as CDR1 and YFSETQ as CDR2. The CDR3 starts with the cysteine, ends with the phenylalanine, and has 14 residues. Of the read, only the CDR3 DNA is kept; its 42 bases are in frame from base 1. At the junction V is shortened by 2 bases and J by 3 bases; bases outside the gene matches: 3.